This T cell receptor (beta chain) was retrieved from a study of T cells in pancreatic ductal adenocarcinoma. Study-wide results and limits: Blood clonality (about 0.07) did not differ significantly from tumor (approximately 0.1).

Germline CDR1 and CDR2: SGDLS and YYNGEE. V lost 2 bases and J lost 0, with 7 bases in between. This CDR3 contains 14 residues. On this clone itself: The antigen remains unidentified.

Surgery without prior neoadjuvant therapy was the treatment of the selected pancreatic ductal adenocarcinoma patients. The assay was immunoSEQ multiplex PCR, and TCRdb's table has in-frame clones only and misses some. This sample has about 2,500 clones; about 83% occur once, and the top ten carry 6% to 7%. This TCR was sampled from a human donor with pancreatic ductal adenocarcinoma. What was sequenced was pancreatic tumor tissue. The chain employs TRBV9 and TRBJ2-3, with D possibly matching TRBD2 (6 bases). CDR3 amino acids: CASSVSGSTDTQYF. The CDR3 DNA follows: TGTGCCAGCAGCGTTAGCGGAAGCACAGATACGCAGTATTTT.